One and the same sample provided the 31 T cell receptor beta chains below, sequenced in a study of CD8+ T cells in alopecia areata. Sequencing templates came from extracted RNA that was reverse transcribed into cDNA. The data were produced by immunoSEQ multiplex PCR, yet TCRdb's version contains in-frame clones alone and is incomplete. The repertoire consists of 20,000 or so clones, none detected only once. Sorting of pooled cutaneous lymph node cells was based on CD4, CD8alpha, NKG2D, NKG2ACE and other markers. Source material: CD8+ T cells sorted from a lymph node. These receptors were obtained from a C3H/HeJ mouse with alopecia areata. For the strain, the MHC haplotype given is H2-k.

Worth noting for this clone: The gene names given are mouse names. The sequence runs out 4 residues before the end of the CDR3; the remainder is reconstructed from the germline J gene. This rearrangement joins TRBV29 to TRBJ1-2, with D perhaps TRBD1 (5 bases). V gave up 0 bases and J gave up 2 bases, with 13 bases separating them. The length of the CDR3 is 16 residues. Germline CDR1 MSHET, CDR2 SYDVDS. The CDR3 bases that were read are TGTGCTAGCAGTTTATCCAGGGAAGGAGCCAACTCC. Its translation: CASSLSREGANS. The complete CDR3 reads CASSLSREGANSDYTF.

This clone was seen more than once but under ten times. Each gene name is a mouse one. The read gets to within 4 residues of the CDR3 end, and the germline J gene fills in the rest. The chain is built from TRBV1 and TRBJ2-3; TRBD2 matches at 8 bases. The CDR3 totals 15 residues. After removal of 2 bases from V and 3 bases from J, the junction contained 4 bases not matched to a gene. Germline V gene lookup returns CDR1 NSQYPW and CDR2 LRSPGD (reference sequence). This CDR3 is CTCSATPGGAETLYF. CDR3 bases read: TGCACCTGCAGTGCAACGCCTGGGGGGGCAGAA.

Of note for this clone: Gene names denote mouse genes. The read ends 4 residues shy of where the CDR3 ends; the end is completed using the germline J gene. The chain employs TRBV13-3 and TRBJ1-1; TRBD1 matches at 7 bases. The CDR3 length is 15 residues. After removal of 4 bases from V and 0 bases from J, the junction contained 6 bases not matched to a gene. Looked up from germline, CDR1 is NNHDY and CDR2 is SYVADS. The CDR3: CASSFRDSANTEVFF. The CDR3 DNA, read in part, is TGTGCCAGCAGTTTCCGGGACAGTGCAAACACA.

This clone has a count of ten or more. The gene symbols are mouse symbols. The CDR3 end falls 4 residues outside the read, so it is completed with the germline J gene. The rearrangement links TRBV13-3 to TRBJ2-7; TRBD1 might be the D (6 bases). The CDR3 extends over 15 amino acids. Per the germline V gene, CDR1 is NNHDY and CDR2 is SYVADS. CDR3 bases read: TGTGCCAGCAGTGATGCATTAGGGGGTGGTTAT. It is translated as CASSDALGGGY. The full CDR3 is CASSDALGGGYEQYF.

A few counts support this clone. Genes here carry mouse names. The read terminates 4 residues before the CDR3 end, so the remaining end is supplied by the germline J gene. This chain links TRBV19 with TRBJ2-7; D remains ambiguous. The CDR3 has 12 residues. Germline values: CDR1 FNHDT, CDR2 SITEND (reference sequence). CDR3 residues: CASSITSYEQYF. CDR3 DNA (partial): TGTGCCAGCAGTATAACATCTTAT.

As concerns this clone: Gene names denote mouse genes. The CDR3 is cut off 4 residues early in the read; its end comes from the germline J gene. The chain combines TRBV1 with TRBJ1-1; 8 nucleotides agree with TRBD1. The V segment lost 1 base and the J segment 3 bases; nucleotides outside the gene matches: 7. Germline V CDR1 and CDR2: NSQYPW, LRSPGD (reference sequence). The CDR3 consists of 16 residues. CDR3 residues: CTCSAGTGKGDTEVFF. CDR3 bases read: TGCACCTGCAGTGCAGGGACAGGGAAAGGGGACACA.

In its sample, this clone was seen a few times. Genes and germline come from the mouse. The DNA ends 4 residues before the CDR3 does, and the rest of the CDR3 is filled in from the germline J gene. The chain is built from TRBV13-2 and TRBJ2-1, with 8 bases fitting TRBD2. V shed 2 bases and J 3 bases; nucleotides not matched to a gene: 4. Per the germline V gene, CDR1 is NNHNN and CDR2 is SYGAGS (reference sequence). CDR3 size: 15 residues. Incomplete CDR3 DNA: TGTGCCAGCGGTGAATGGACTGGGAGCTATGCT. Protein sequence: CASGEWTGSYA. The full CDR3 is CASGEWTGSYAEQFF.

A remark on this clone: Genes here carry mouse names. The read ends 4 residues early relative to the CDR3; the germline J gene fills the gap. This chain joins TRBV16 and TRBJ2-4, with 10 bases fitting TRBD1. Losses at the gene ends were 5 bases for V and 3 bases for J; bases not matched to a gene: 2. Germline V gene sequence: CDR1 SGHSA, CDR2 FRNQAP. The CDR3 contains 14 residues. Partial CDR3 DNA: TGTGCAAGCAGCCCGACAGGGGGCCAAAAC. Its protein is CASSPTGGQN. The full-length CDR3 reads as CASSPTGGQNTLYF.

This clone was detected only a few times. Mouse names are used for the genes. The read terminates 4 residues before the CDR3 end, so the remaining end is supplied by the germline J gene. The chain combines TRBV1 with TRBJ2-7; TRBD2 aligns across 10 bases. Trimming took 7 bases from V and 1 from J; bases not matched to a gene: 7. The V gene's germline CDR1 is NSQYPW and CDR2 LRSPGD (reference sequence). CDR3 length equals 15 residues. The sequenced CDR3 bases are TGCACCTGCACCAGGACTGGGGGCTTTTCCTAT. Encoded protein: CTCTRTGGFSY. The whole CDR3 sequence is CTCTRTGGFSYEQYF.

This clone was found a few times. Here the gene names and germline are mouse. The read ends 4 residues before the CDR3 terminus; that terminus is restored from the germline J gene. This rearrangement joins TRBV13-2 to TRBJ2-1, with 7 bases fitting TRBD1. The CDR3 is made up of 14 amino acids. V dropped 4 bases and J dropped 0; count of bases not matched to a gene: 1. The V gene's germline CDR1 is NNHNN and CDR2 SYGAGS (reference sequence). The CDR3 DNA, read in part, is TGTGCCAGCGGTTGGGACAGTAACTATGCT. Amino acids: CASGWDSNYA. From start to end, the CDR3 is CASGWDSNYAEQFF.

This clone has ten or more counts. This probably arose from a read error, given a far larger clone one base away. Gene names are the mouse ones. The CDR3 end falls 4 residues outside the read, so it is completed with the germline J gene. The chain couples TRBV13-1 to TRBJ2-4; possible D gene TRBD1, 5 bases. V gave up 3 bases and J gave up 0 bases, with 5 bases separating them. The CDR3 has 13 amino acids. Germline V gene lookup returns CDR1 NSHNY and CDR2 SYGAGN. Incomplete CDR3 DNA: TGTGCCAGCAGTGGGACAAGTCAAAAC. Its protein product is CASSGTSQN. The entire CDR3 protein reads CASSGTSQNTLYF.

This clone was counted ten times or more. Germline and genes: mouse. Incomplete CDR3 DNA: TGCACCTGCAGTGCAAAGGGTGGTGCAGAA. Its protein is CTCSAKGGAE. The whole CDR3 region reads CTCSAKGGAETLYF. The chain recombines TRBV1 with TRBJ2-3; D gene unclear. The read finishes 4 residues shy of the CDR3 end, and the germline J gene is used to complete it. The V gene lost 2 bases and the J gene lost 1 base, with 7 bases spanning the gap. CDR3 length equals 14 residues. Germline V gene sequence: CDR1 NSQYPW, CDR2 LRSPGD (reference sequence).

This clone was recorded many times. The gene names here belong to mouse. The read gets to within 4 residues of the CDR3 end, and the germline J gene fills in the rest. This chain links TRBV13-3 with TRBJ2-5; possible D gene TRBD1, 6 bases. Germline V gene sequence: CDR1 NNHDY, CDR2 SYVADS. This CDR3 comprises 13 residues. The CDR3 sequence: CASSEGGWDTQYF. The CDR3 bases that were read are TGTGCCAGCAGTGAAGGGGGTTGGGAC.

In this sample, this clone turned up a few times. Each gene name is a mouse one. Read sequence stops 4 residues before the CDR3 end, and the germline J gene provides the missing end. V usage is TRBV1 and J usage is TRBJ1-1, with TRBD1 matching over 10 bases. Per the germline V gene, CDR1 is NSQYPW and CDR2 is LRSPGD (reference sequence). CDR3 length: 14 residues. The sequenced CDR3 bases are TGCACCTGCAGTGCCGGGACAGGGGAGACA. It is translated as CTCSAGTGET. The CDR3 in full is CTCSAGTGETEVFF.

Concerning this clone itself: The genes are named according to mouse. The read halts 4 residues ahead of the CDR3 end, with the missing end drawn from the germline J gene. The V call is TRBV1, the J call TRBJ2-3; 10 bases agree with TRBD1. The CDR3 sequence is 16 residues long. The germline V gene encodes CDR1 NSQYPW and CDR2 LRSPGD (reference sequence). With V trimmed by 2 bases and J by 3 bases, 5 bases remained unmatched. CDR3 in amino acids: CTCSAIPGQGAETLYF. The DNA read from the CDR3 is TGCACCTGCAGTGCAATCCCGGGACAGGGGGCAGAA.

This clone was found many times. Germline and genes: mouse. The read falls 4 residues short of the CDR3 end, and the missing part is taken from the germline J gene. The gene calls are TRBV13-3 and TRBJ2-1; D remains unclear. The germline V gene has CDR1 NNHDY and CDR2 SYVADS. Trimming stripped 3 bases from V and 3 bases from J, with 7 bases between. CDR3 length: 13 amino acids. The CDR3 bases that were read are TGTGCCAGCAGTGCACTCCTCTATGCT. Translating it yields CASSALLYA. The CDR3, in full, reads CASSALLYAEQFF.

This clone was seen at least ten times. Each gene name is a mouse one. With the read ending 4 residues before the CDR3 end, the germline J gene is used to fill in that end. The chain combines TRBV3 with TRBJ2-1; D is ambiguous. V lost 1 base and J lost 3, with 4 bases in between. Germline CDR1 SNHLY, CDR2 FYNGKV (reference sequence). The CDR3 has 13 amino acids. The part of the CDR3 DNA that was read is TGTGCCAGCAGCTTAGACAGCTATGCT. As protein: CASSLDSYA. The entire CDR3 sequence reads CASSLDSYAEQFF. The whole variable domain, remainder taken from reference TRBV3 and TRBJ2-1, is GPKVLQIPSHQIIDMGQMVTLNCDPVSNHLYFYWYKQILGQQMEFLVNFYNGKVMEKSKLFKDQFSVERPDGSYFTLKIQPTALEDSAVYFCASSLDSYAEQFFGPGTRLTVL.

As for this clone: Gene names and germline match the mouse. The read halts 4 residues ahead of the CDR3 end, with the missing end drawn from the germline J gene. The rearrangement joins TRBV14 to TRBJ2-1; D might be TRBD1 (5 bases). This CDR3 is built from 13 residues. The germline V gene has CDR1 SGHDT and CDR2 FRDEAV. V was clipped by 5 bases and J by 1 base, with 7 bases between them. The CDR3 protein is CASSAGNYAEQFF. CDR3 DNA, as far as it was read: TGTGCCAGCAGCGCAGGGAACTATGCT.

This clone came up a few times. Gene labels here are mouse ones. The observed sequence ends 4 residues before the CDR3 terminus, with the missing tail filled in from the germline J gene. The chain has TRBV1 and TRBJ2-3; 11 bases are shared with TRBD1. V lost 3 bases, J lost 0 bases, and 5 bases stayed unmatched. The germline gives CDR1 NSQYPW, CDR2 LRSPGD (reference sequence). This CDR3 has 17 residues. CDR3 DNA (partial): TGCACCTGCAGTGCTTGGGACAGGGGGTCTAGTGCAGAA. Translating gives CTCSAWDRGSSAE. The whole CDR3 protein is CTCSAWDRGSSAETLYF. The full variable domain, its missing parts supplied by reference TRBV1 and TRBJ2-3, is VTLLEQNPRWRLVPRGQAVNLRCILKNSQYPWMSWYQQDLQKQLQWLFTLRSPGDKEVKSLPGADYLATRVTDTELRLQVANMSQGRTLYCTCSAWDRGSSAETLYFGSGTRLTVL.

Regarding this clone: Gene names follow the mouse nomenclature. The DNA ends 4 residues before the CDR3 does, and the rest of the CDR3 is filled in from the germline J gene. This sequence joins TRBV13-2 and TRBJ2-1; 9 bases align to TRBD1. The CDR3 extends over 15 amino acids. CDR1 is NNHNN, CDR2 SYGAGS, per germline (reference sequence). The V gene end was trimmed by 0 bases and the J gene end by 4 bases; junction bases not matched to a gene: 2. CDR3 bases read: TGTGCCAGCGGTGATGCCGGACAGGGGTATGCT. This gives the protein CASGDAGQGYA. The CDR3, in full, reads CASGDAGQGYAEQFF.

Ten or more counts support this clone. Mouse names are used for the genes. The missing CDR3 end, 4 residues past where the read stops, is filled in from the germline J gene. The chain employs TRBV19 and TRBJ2-1, with D perhaps TRBD1 (5 bases). This CDR3 has 13 amino acids. Germline values: CDR1 FNHDT, CDR2 SITEND (reference sequence). V was cut by 3 bases and J by 3 bases, with 7 bases left in between. CDR3 loop: CASSRQSYAEQFF. CDR3 DNA (partial): TGTGCCAGCAGTAGACAGTCCTATGCT.

This clone was picked up a small number of times. DNA and listed protein disagree at residue 13, so the protein shown here was translated from the DNA. Here the gene names and germline are mouse. The sequenced fragment ends 3 residues before the CDR3 boundary, so the rest is inferred from the germline J gene. V is TRBV13-3 and J is TRBJ1-6, with 7 bases fitting TRBD1. TRBJ1-6 is flagged as an ORF with uncertain function. V trimming: 3 bases; J trimming: 0 bases; junction bases outside the gene matches: 3. Germline CDR1 reads NNHDY; CDR2 reads SYVADS. The CDR3 has 16 amino acids. The sequenced CDR3 bases are TGTGCCAGCAGTGGACAGGGACTTTCCTATAATTCGCCC. Translating it yields CASSGQGLSYNSP. The entire CDR3 reads CASSGQGLSYNSPLYF.

This clone was observed a few times. This probably arose from a read error, given a far larger clone one base away. Gene names are the mouse ones. Incomplete CDR3 DNA: TGTGCCAGCATGGACAGGGTTTCC. Protein: CASMDRVS. The complete CDR3 sequence is CASMDRVSDYTF. This chain uses TRBV13-3 with TRBJ1-2; 8 bases fit TRBD1. The CDR3 is cut off 4 residues early in the read; its end comes from the germline J gene. The V gene's germline CDR1 is NNHDY and CDR2 SYVADS. The CDR3 has 12 residues.

As for this clone: Genes here carry mouse names. The CDR3 end is not reached by the read, which stops 4 residues before it; the germline J gene fills it in. This rearrangement joins TRBV1 to TRBJ2-1; tentatively, D is TRBD1 (6 bases). V dropped 0 bases and J dropped 1 base, with 10 bases sitting between them. This CDR3 region has 16 residues. Germline loops: CDR1 NSQYPW, CDR2 LRSPGD (reference sequence). The CDR3 spells CTCSADHGTNYAEQFF. The CDR3 DNA, read in part, is TGCACCTGCAGTGCAGATCACGGGACAAACTATGCT.

This clone has a count of ten or more. Mouse gene names apply. CDR3 bases read: TGTGCCAGCAGTGGGACTGGTTCCTATGCT. This gives the protein CASSGTGSYA. The whole CDR3 region reads CASSGTGSYAEQFF. The chain links TRBV13-1 to TRBJ2-1; 7 nucleotides agree with TRBD2. The read finishes 4 residues shy of the CDR3 end, and the germline J gene is used to complete it. The CDR3 is made up of 14 amino acids. The germline V gene encodes CDR1 NSHNY and CDR2 SYGAGN. V lost 3 bases to trimming and J lost 3 bases; unmatched junction nucleotides: 3.

In this sample, this clone turned up many times. Gene names and germline match the mouse. The read finishes 4 residues shy of the CDR3 end, and the germline J gene is used to complete it. The chain recombines TRBV13-1 with TRBJ2-1; 10 bases agree with TRBD1. The CDR3 spans 16 residues. Germline V CDR1 and CDR2: NSHNY, SYGAGN. The V gene end was trimmed by 3 bases and the J gene end by 1 base; junction bases not matched to a gene: 4. The sequenced CDR3 bases are TGTGCCAGCAGTGCCCCGGGACAGGGGAACTATGCT. Amino acids: CASSAPGQGNYA. The whole CDR3 reads CASSAPGQGNYAEQFF.

In regard to this clone: Each gene name is a mouse one. The CDR3 end is not reached by the read, which stops 4 residues before it; the germline J gene fills it in. The chain couples TRBV13-2 to TRBJ2-1; D is perhaps TRBD2 (5 bases). The CDR3 is 15 residues long. Trimming took 0 bases from V and 3 from J, leaving 10 bases between them. In germline, CDR1 is NNHNN, CDR2 SYGAGS (reference sequence). The covered CDR3 bases are TGTGCCAGCGGTGATGCCTGGGCGTTCTATGCT. This gives the protein CASGDAWAFYA. The whole CDR3 is CASGDAWAFYAEQFF.

This clone was seen many times. Genes and germline are mouse. The sequence runs out 4 residues before the end of the CDR3; the remainder is reconstructed from the germline J gene. The rearrangement joins TRBV1 to TRBJ1-1; D is uncertain. The germline V gene has CDR1 NSQYPW and CDR2 LRSPGD (reference sequence). V was shortened by 0 bases and J by 3 bases, with 5 bases between the two germline ends. The CDR3 has 13 amino acids. Partial CDR3 DNA: TGCACCTGCAGTGCAGAACAGTACACA. This gives the protein CTCSAEQYT. The entire CDR3 reads CTCSAEQYTEVFF.

This clone was seen a few times. Gene names are the mouse ones. The read gets to within 4 residues of the CDR3 end, and the germline J gene fills in the rest. The chain recombines TRBV13-3 with TRBJ2-5, with 7 bases that match TRBD2. Germline CDR1 and CDR2: NNHDY and SYVADS. This CDR3 has 16 residues. Trimming removed 0 bases from V and 0 bases from J; junction bases left unmatched: 4. The CDR3 DNA, read in part, is TGTGCCAGCAGTGATGCAACTGGGGATAACCAAGAC. It specifies CASSDATGDNQD. Given in full, the CDR3 is CASSDATGDNQDTQYF.

This clone was detected ten times or more. Gene names are mouse gene names. The missing CDR3 end, 4 residues past where the read stops, is filled in from the germline J gene. The V and J genes are TRBV13-3 and TRBJ2-1, with 7 bases lining up with TRBD2. V dropped 2 bases and J dropped 5; count of bases not matched to a gene: 4. CDR1 NNHDY and CDR2 SYVADS come from the germline V gene. The CDR3 is 14 residues long. This CDR3 is CASSENWGDAEQFF. CDR3 bases read: TGTGCCAGCAGTGAGAACTGGGGAGATGCT.

This clone has a count of ten or more. Here the gene names and germline are mouse. Read sequence stops 4 residues before the CDR3 end, and the germline J gene provides the missing end. J is TRBJ2-1 and V is TRBV1; TRBD1 is a possible D gene (6 bases). Per germline, CDR1 NSQYPW and CDR2 LRSPGD (reference sequence). The CDR3 is made up of 16 amino acids. V gave up 0 bases and J gave up 1 base, with 10 bases separating them. The CDR3 reads CTCSAEGDTNYAEQFF. The sequenced part of the CDR3 DNA is TGCACCTGCAGTGCAGAAGGGGACACAAACTATGCT.